A single T cell receptor (beta chain) is shown here with its context. The record originates from a study of blood T cell repertoires in COVID-19. Assay used: immunoSEQ multiplex PCR; TCRdb lists only in-frame clones, some missing. The sample comprises around 120,000 clones, about 89% of which are singletons, and more than 25% rests with the top ten. The germline gives CDR1 KGHDR, CDR2 SFDVKD. The V gene end was trimmed by 6 bases and the J gene end by 6 bases; junction bases not matched to a gene: 8. The length of the CDR3 is 15 residues. The sample was peripheral blood. The rearrangement uses TRBV24-1 and TRBJ1-2, with 11 bases identical to TRBD1. This TCR was sampled from a woman aged 70 to 79 with acute or convalescent COVID-19. CDR3 loop: CATSQGGGQGDGYTF. The DNA of the CDR3 is TGTGCCACCAGTCAGGGGGGGGGACAGGGGGATGGCTACACCTTC.